This T cell receptor (beta chain) was recovered during a study of CD8 T cells in Susac syndrome. The CDR3 runs to 16 residues. The RNA, roughly 0.45 to 1 ug, was put through reverse transcription using random hexamers. From the immunoSEQ multiplex PCR reads, TCRdb called clonotypes with MiXCR, one entry per CDR3 protein. Of about 140,000 distinct CDR3 sequences in the sample, over 90% were seen once. Material for sequencing was CD4+ T cells from PBMCs. V usage is TRBV21-1 and J usage is TRBJ2-4; the DNA was not used to check the table's D call, TRBD1. TRBV21-1 corresponds to a pseudogene. This receptor was taken from a human donor with Susac syndrome. The CDR3 DNA is TGTGCCAGCAGCAAAGGGGCGGGGACAGCCAAAAACATTCAGTACTTC. It translates to CASSKGAGTAKNIQYF.